This TCR beta chain was retrieved from a study of blood T cell repertoires in COVID-19. The overall study: Spain, Italy and the United States supplied samples that represented acute and convalescent COVID-19. PBMCs, B-cell-depleted T cells, or T cells provided the cDNA or gDNA that made up the material.

In the source study's methods: Amplification of reference gene primers was used by the study to estimate nucleated cell counts. TCRdb keeps only in-frame clones here, not all; method: immunoSEQ multiplex PCR. The V and J calls and clone size come from that table; D and trimming were worked out from the DNA. Of about 190,000 clones detected, over 80% appear once; the ten largest clones hold roughly 6.1%. The CDR3 totals 15 residues. The V and J ends lost 5 bases and 9 bases, in that order; junction bases with no gene match: 7. Germline CDR1 MNHEY, CDR2 SMNVEV (reference sequence). V gene TRBV27 combines with J gene TRBJ1-6; 10 bases align to TRBD1. The sample comprised peripheral blood. The clonotype originates from a woman aged 40-49 years with acute or convalescent COVID-19. The CDR3 loop reads CASSRGQGLGSPLHF. The CDR3 coding sequence is TGTGCCAGCAGTCGGGGACAGGGGTTAGGTTCACCCCTCCACTTT.